The 30 T cell receptor beta chains below all came from one sample that was sequenced in a study of blood T cell repertoires in COVID-19. Measured with immunoSEQ multiplex PCR; TCRdb has only the in-frame clones, and not every one. There are roughly 100,000 clones in the sample; roughly 82% occur only once, and under 30% lies in the top ten. Material for sequencing was peripheral blood. Every receptor here comes from a man in his 60s with acute or convalescent COVID-19.

CDR3 region: CASRRDRPSSTDTQYF. The CDR3 nucleotides are TGTGCCAGCAGGCGGGACAGGCCCTCTAGCACAGATACGCAGTATTTT. The chain employs TRBV2 and TRBJ2-3, with 8 bases that match TRBD1. V trimming: 6 bases; J trimming: 0 bases; junction bases outside the gene matches: 8. Germline values: CDR1 SNHLY, CDR2 FYNNEI. The CDR3 totals 16 residues.

The chain combines TRBV19 with TRBJ1-3; D possibly corresponds to TRBD1 (5 bases). The CDR3 runs to 15 residues. The V gene lost 5 bases and the J gene lost 7 bases, with 18 bases spanning the gap. Looked up from germline, CDR1 is LNHDA and CDR2 is SQIVND (reference sequence). The CDR3 DNA is TGTGCCAGTAGTTACCCAGGGCAACTTAGGAACACCATATATTTT. Its protein product is CASSYPGQLRNTIYF.

This clone was seen only once. The chain joins TRBV10-3 to TRBJ2-1; 14 nucleotides align to TRBD2. This CDR3 has 15 amino acids. Germline CDR1 reads ENHRY; CDR2 reads SYGVKD. The V segment lost 5 bases and the J segment 10 bases; nucleotides outside the gene matches: 7. DNA for the CDR3: TGTGCCATCAGTACGGGACTAGCGGGAGTTGTAGAGCAGTTCTTC. It yields the protein CAISTGLAGVVEQFF.

The chain combines TRBV27 with TRBJ2-7; 7 bases fit TRBD2. This CDR3 is built from 15 residues. Looked up from germline, CDR1 is MNHEY and CDR2 is SMNVEV (reference sequence). The V segment lost 2 bases and the J segment 5 bases; nucleotides outside the gene matches: 9. The CDR3 loop is CASSLDGRSGNEQYF. The DNA for the CDR3 is TGTGCCAGCAGTTTAGACGGGAGGTCAGGCAACGAGCAGTACTTC.

V gene TRBV21-1 combines with J gene TRBJ2-7; TRBD1 is the table's D call, not checked against the DNA. TRBV21-1 represents a pseudogene. The CDR3 covers 15 residues. The CDR3 reads CASSKGRGQSYEQYV. The CDR3 nucleotides read TGTGCCAGCAGCAAAGGGCGGGGACAGTCCTACGAGCAGTACGTC.

The chain carries TRBV27 and TRBJ2-7; TRBD1 matches 11 bases. V lost 4 bases to trimming and J lost 10 bases; unmatched junction nucleotides: 6. From germline, CDR1 is MNHEY and CDR2 SMNVEV (reference sequence). The CDR3 spans 13 residues. The CDR3 sequence: CASSWDRGSIQYF. The CDR3 DNA follows: TGTGCCAGCAGTTGGGACAGGGGGTCCATCCAGTACTTC.

This CDR3 is CASSRGGPWENQPQHF. DNA for the CDR3: TGTGCCAGCAGCCGGGGGGGACCCTGGGAGAATCAGCCCCAGCATTTT. The chain is built from TRBV5-6 and TRBJ1-5, with D possibly TRBD1 on 5 matching bases. Germline V CDR1 and CDR2: SGHDT, YYEEEE. The V gene lost 4 bases and the J gene lost 4 bases, with 18 bases spanning the gap. This CDR3 has 16 amino acids.

This clone was observed a few times. The V call is TRBV19, the J call TRBJ1-5; TRBD1 matches at 8 bases. Germline V gives CDR1 LNHDA, CDR2 SQIVND (reference sequence). V lost 4 bases to trimming and J lost 1 base; unmatched junction nucleotides: 9. The CDR3 consists of 17 residues. CDR3 nucleotides: TGTGCCAGTAGTACGACGACCTCAGGGGGCAGCAATCAGCCCCAGCATTTT. Translated, it gives CASSTTTSGGSNQPQHF.

This clone was counted once. This chain joins TRBV5-6 and TRBJ2-1; 8 bases are a match to TRBD1. CDR3 length: 14 amino acids. Germline V gene lookup returns CDR1 SGHDT and CDR2 YYEEEE. V lost 4 bases to trimming and J lost 4 bases; unmatched junction nucleotides: 4. This CDR3 reads CASSLGTGYNEQFF. DNA for the CDR3: TGTGCCAGCAGCCTCGGGACAGGTTACAATGAGCAGTTCTTC.

V and J are TRBV28 and TRBJ2-1, with a weak D call TRBD1 (5 bases). The CDR3 has 11 residues. The germline V gene encodes CDR1 MDHEN and CDR2 SYDVKM. V shed 9 bases and J shed 5 bases, with 8 bases lying between them. The CDR3 here is CASYRNNEQFF. Here the CDR3 DNA reads TGTGCCAGTTACAGGAACAATGAGCAGTTCTTC.

The chain combines TRBV4-1 with TRBJ1-4, with D possibly matching TRBD1 (5 bases). The CDR3 spans 17 residues. Trimming left V 4 bases short and J 7 bases short, with 22 bases between. From germline, CDR1 is MGHRA and CDR2 YSYEKL. In nucleotides, the CDR3 is TGCGCCAGCAGCCGGCAGACGGGGGGAAGGGGTGGTGAAAAACTGTTTTTT. It specifies CASSRQTGGRGGEKLFF.

The chain couples TRBV2 to TRBJ2-7; D is unclear. This CDR3 is built from 13 residues. Germline lookup yields CDR1 SNHLY and CDR2 FYNNEI. V was shortened by 0 bases and J by 6 bases, with 9 bases between the two germline ends. The CDR3 coding sequence is TGTGCCAGCAGTGAAGCGCAGCAGCGCGAGCAGTACTTC. Encoded protein: CASSEAQQREQYF.

This rearrangement joins TRBV4-2 to TRBJ1-5, with D possibly matching TRBD1 (6 bases). The germline CDR1 and CDR2 sequences are LGHNA and YNFKEQ. CDR3 length: 15 residues. Trimming cost V 2 bases and J 0 bases, with 8 bases left between them. The CDR3 protein is CASSQQGYSNQPQHF. The CDR3 nucleotides read TGTGCCAGCAGCCAACAGGGGTATAGCAATCAGCCCCAGCATTTT.

V is TRBV6-5 and J is TRBJ1-3; D ambiguous. Per germline, CDR1 MNHEY and CDR2 SVGAGI. The germline V and J ends were trimmed by 0 bases and 4 bases, with 4 bases remaining between them. The CDR3 sequence is 13 residues long. The CDR3 sequence is CASSYSRGNTIYF. The CDR3, as DNA: TGTGCCAGCAGTTACTCGAGGGGAAACACCATATATTTT.

The genes are TRBV9 and TRBJ2-2; the D is unclear. Germline CDR1 reads SGDLS; CDR2 reads YYNGEE. V was trimmed by 0 bases and J by 1 base, leaving 10 bases between them. This CDR3 comprises 16 residues. CDR3 sequence (DNA): TGTGCCAGCAGCGTAGCGCTGCGGTTGAACACCGGGGAGCTGTTTTTT. Amino acid sequence: CASSVALRLNTGELFF.

The genes are TRBV28 and TRBJ1-5, with 9 bases identical to TRBD1. CDR1 is MDHEN, CDR2 SYDVKM, per germline. The junction had 6 bases not matched to a gene; V was cut back by 4 bases and J by 5 bases. This CDR3 spans 15 amino acids. The CDR3 sequence: CASSWGTGRDQPQHF. CDR3 DNA: TGTGCCAGCAGTTGGGGGACAGGGCGCGATCAGCCCCAGCATTTT.

CDR3 in amino acids: CSVLPTSYEQYF. The CDR3 coding sequence is TGCAGCGTCCTCCCTACTTCCTACGAGCAGTACTTC. V usage is TRBV29-1 and J usage is TRBJ2-7; D unclear. Trimming shortened V by 6 bases and J by 1 base, and 10 bases separated the two germline ends. The CDR3 runs to 12 residues. The germline gives CDR1 SQVTM, CDR2 ANQGSEA.

J is TRBJ2-5 and V is TRBV29-1, with TRBD2 matching 11 bases. The V gene end was trimmed by 6 bases and the J gene end by 4 bases; junction bases not matched to a gene: 7. The CDR3 runs to 14 residues. Germline-derived CDR1 and CDR2 are SQVTM and ANQGSEA. The CDR3 nucleotides are TGCAGCGTCGGGACTAGCGGAGGACTAGAGACCCAGTACTTC. Translated, it gives CSVGTSGGLETQYF.

Here the CDR3 DNA reads TGCGCCAGCAGCTTGGGCGCGGCTAGCGGGAGAGACCACTACAATGAGCAGTTCTTC. It encodes CASSLGAASGRDHYNEQFF. V and J are TRBV5-1 and TRBJ2-1, with 10 bases matching TRBD2. Germline-derived CDR1 and CDR2 are SGHRS and YFSETQ. The CDR3 contains 19 residues. The junction had 12 bases not matched to a gene; V was cut back by 0 bases and J by 3 bases. The full variable domain, completed using reference TRBV5-1 and TRBJ2-1, is KAGVTQTPRYLIKTRGQQVTLSCSPISGHRSVSWYQQTPGQGLQFLFEYFSETQRNKGNFPGRFSGRQFSNSRSEMNVSTLELGDSALYLCASSLGAASGRDHYNEQFFGPGTRLTVL.

The rearrangement joins TRBV5-4 to TRBJ2-5; D possibly corresponds to TRBD1 (6 bases). There are 15 residues in the CDR3. Germline V CDR1 and CDR2: SGHNT, YYREEE (reference sequence). V shed 3 bases and J shed 0 bases, with 12 bases lying between them. Here the CDR3 DNA reads TGTGCCAGCAGCTCTTCCGGGACACACCAAGAGACCCAGTACTTC. This encodes CASSSSGTHQETQYF.

The chain's CDR3 is CASSLDFQDEQYF. The CDR3 DNA is TGCGCCAGCAGCTTGGACTTCCAAGACGAGCAGTACTTC. The chain carries TRBV5-1 and TRBJ2-7; no firm D call. The V gene's germline CDR1 is SGHRS and CDR2 YFSETQ. The CDR3 length is 13 residues. The V end was cut by 0 bases, the J end by 5 bases, with 9 bases between.

This sequence joins TRBV5-1 and TRBJ2-1, with TRBD2 identical over 10 bases. The CDR3 sequence is 15 residues long. Germline values: CDR1 SGHRS, CDR2 YFSETQ. V lost 4 bases, J lost 6 bases, and 7 bases stayed unmatched. CDR3 region: CASSTVAGGFNEQFF. The CDR3 region has the DNA TGCGCCAGCAGCACCGTAGCGGGAGGTTTCAATGAGCAGTTCTTC.

The chain couples TRBV12-5 to TRBJ1-5; 7 positions match TRBD1. The CDR3 extends over 13 amino acids. From germline, CDR1 is LGHNT and CDR2 FRNRAP. Trimming cost V 7 bases and J 7 bases; bases outside gene matches: 7. CDR3 protein: CASDRDRLQPQHF. CDR3 in DNA: TGTGCTAGTGACCGGGACAGACTGCAGCCCCAGCATTTT.

The gene calls are TRBV5-1 and TRBJ2-1; TRBD1 agrees at 8 bases. This CDR3 has 16 residues. V trimming: 0 bases; J trimming: 3 bases; junction bases outside the gene matches: 5. The germline CDR1 and CDR2 sequences are SGHRS and YFSETQ. The CDR3 coding sequence is TGCGCCAGCAGCTTGGGAACCGGGACAGGCTACAATGAGCAGTTCTTC. Translating gives CASSLGTGTGYNEQFF.

The chain recombines TRBV5-4 with TRBJ2-2, with 10 nucleotides matching TRBD2. Germline V gives CDR1 SGHNT, CDR2 YYREEE (reference sequence). The CDR3 runs 15 residues. The junction had 4 bases not matched to a gene; V was cut back by 4 bases and J by 4 bases. CDR3 DNA sequence: TGTGCCAGCAGCCCTAGCGGGGGCGTCACCGGGGAGCTGTTTTTT. It translates to CASSPSGGVTGELFF.

V gene TRBV7-6 combines with J gene TRBJ2-5, with D possibly TRBD2 on 5 matching bases. The V gene's germline CDR1 is SGHVS and CDR2 FNYEAQ. With 1 base removed from V and 5 bases from J, the gap between germline ends came to 14 bases. This CDR3 is built from 15 residues. Written as DNA, the CDR3 is TGTGCCAGCAGCTTAGTTTCTGGACGAGGGGAGACCCAGTACTTC. Translating gives CASSLVSGRGETQYF. Complete variable domain (other parts from reference TRBV7-6 and TRBJ2-5): GAGVSQSPRYKVTKRGQDVALRCDPISGHVSLYWYRQALGQGPEFLTYFNYEAQQDKSGLPNDRFSAERPEGSISTLTIQRTEQRDSAMYRCASSLVSGRGETQYFGPGTRLLVL.

This chain joins TRBV19 and TRBJ1-3; maybe TRBD1 (6 bases). The germline V gene has CDR1 LNHDA and CDR2 SQIVND (reference sequence). V was pared by 10 bases and J by 5 bases, with 21 bases between. The CDR3 is 15 residues long. For the CDR3, the DNA is TGTGCCACCGGGGTACAGGGATCCCGGCGAAACACCATATATTTT. This codes for CATGVQGSRRNTIYF.

The chain is built from TRBV5-3 and TRBJ2-7; D perhaps matches TRBD1 (5 bases). Being an ORF, TRBV5-3 has a function that is uncertain. The CDR3 runs 14 residues. V lost 1 base and J 6 bases, leaving 14 bases between the germline ends. In nucleotides, the CDR3 is TGTGCCAGAAGCTTGCAGGGTTTACGGGTCGAGCAGTACTTC. Translation: CARSLQGLRVEQYF.

This clone was seen a single time. This sequence joins TRBV5-1 and TRBJ2-7, with 10 bases that match TRBD2. The germline gives CDR1 SGHRS, CDR2 YFSETQ. The CDR3 is 16 amino acids. Trimming removed 0 bases from V and 1 base from J; junction bases left unmatched: 4. The CDR3 here is CASSLAGLARSYEQYF. Written as DNA, the CDR3 is TGCGCCAGCAGCTTGGCGGGACTAGCGAGATCCTACGAGCAGTACTTC.

This clone was seen only a few times. The chain combines TRBV7-8 with TRBJ1-1; TRBD1 might be the D (6 bases). The CDR3 is 14 residues long. CDR1 is SGHVS, CDR2 FQNEAQ, per germline. V was shortened by 5 bases and J by 6 bases, with 16 bases between the two germline ends. The CDR3 protein is CASSPYGEGAEAFF. The CDR3 DNA reads as TGTGCCAGCAGCCCCTACGGGGAGGGGGCTGAAGCTTTCTTT. Together with reference TRBV7-8 and TRBJ1-1, the CDR3 gives the full variable domain: GAGVSQSPRYKVAKRGQDVALRCDPISGHVSLFWYQQALGQGPEFLTYFQNEAQLDKSGLPSDRFFAERPEGSVSTLKIQRTQQEDSAVYLCASSPYGEGAEAFFGQGTRLTVV.